This T cell receptor beta chain was identified during a study of siplizumab effects on memory and regulatory T cells. The study, taken as a whole, reports: Some alloreactive sequences were traceable to unstimulated CD4+ memory cells, and siplizumab significantly reduced them. Relative to controls at about 28%, mappable alloreactive CD4+ clones exhibited a mean Treg-derived proportion of less than 70% with siplizumab.

Here immunoSEQ multiplex PCR was the method, and the copy in TCRdb shows in-frame clones only, minus some. Of approximately 120,000 clones in the sample, 80% to 95% were seen once. This clone appeared a single time. Its specificity is unknown. Per the germline V gene, CDR1 is SGHDT and CDR2 is YYEEEE. The V gene end was trimmed by 4 bases and the J gene end by 5 bases; junction bases not matched to a gene: 8. The CDR3 covers 15 residues. V and J are TRBV5-6 and TRBJ2-1, with 8 nucleotides matching TRBD1. The sequencing sample was made of non-Treg CD4+ T cells sorted from blood. This receptor was identified in a human donor in good health. The CDR3 is CASSGAWGQDNEQFF. In DNA, the CDR3 is TGTGCCAGCAGCGGGGCGTGGGGACAGGACAATGAGCAGTTCTTC.